The present entry profiles one T cell receptor beta chain with its context. These data originate in a study of regulatory T cells in long-lasting Graves disease. V shed 8 bases and J 3 bases; nucleotides not matched to a gene: 8. This CDR3 contains 14 residues. Time point described: persistent/refractory GD, antithyroid drugs over 5 years with positive TRAb. Isolated PBMC RNA provided the starting material for the TCR library. With iRepertoire HTBI primers and Arm-PCR of CDR3 regions, TCR beta libraries were built. From the multiplex PCR reads, TCRdb called clonotypes with MiXCR, one entry per CDR3 protein. Altogether approximately 290,000 distinct CDR3 sequences are present, 20% to 25% being singletons, with the ten largest covering about 61%.

V usage is TRBV12-3 or TRBV12-4 and J usage is TRBJ1-1; 8 bases fit TRBD1. The sequence was collected from a female donor with Graves disease. Material: peripheral blood mononuclear cells (PBMCs), obtained when the disease was refractory, from a patient treated with antithyroid drugs. CDR3 sequence: CASRGTGGYTEAFF. CDR3 DNA: TGTGCCAGCCGAGGGACAGGAGGATACACTGAAGCTTTCTTT.